This is a list of T cell receptor beta chains from one sample in a study of T-cell reconstitution after alpha-beta-depleted transplantation in children. TCRdb itself ran the PCR reads through MiXCR, one entry per CDR3 protein. The sample yields some 490,000 distinct CDR3 sequences, around 12% seen once. Sequenced here: PBMCs from the stem cell graft donor, sampled from the stem cell graft. The receptors here all came from a human donor who donated a stem cell graft to a child with combined immunodeficiency. Both conserved end residues are part of each CDR3. A D gene is named only where the DNA matches it firmly. Clone size appears in some rows only: once, few, many, or a class for an expanded clone.

J: TRBJ2-1; D: TRBD2; V: TRBV12-5; size: .; CDR3: CASGFGTSGHEQFF; DNA: TGTGCTAGTGGTTTTGGGACTAGTGGCCATGAGCAGTTCTTC
J: TRBJ2-7; D: .; V: TRBV5-5; size: many; CDR3: CASSVVGQSYEQYF; DNA: TGTGCCAGCAGCGTCGTTGGGCAATCCTACGAGCAGTACTTC
J: TRBJ2-7; D: .; V: TRBV7-9; size: .; CDR3: CASSPSEGPGTYEQYF; DNA: TGTGCCAGCAGCCCCAGCGAAGGACCCGGAACCTACGAGCAGTACTTC
J: TRBJ2-4; D: .; V: TRBV20-1; size: .; CDR3: CSAVFYSSLAKNIQYF; DNA: TGCAGTGCTGTCTTTTACAGCTCACTAGCCAAAAACATTCAGTACTTC
J: TRBJ1-2; D: .; V: TRBV12-3/TRBV12-4; size: many; CDR3: CASSLRASGGYTF; DNA: TGTGCCAGCAGTTTGAGGGCGTCGGGGGGCTACACCTTC
J: TRBJ2-1; D: .; V: TRBV12-3/TRBV12-4; size: few; CDR3: CASSLGPRGLADEQFF; DNA: TGTGCCAGCAGTTTAGGCCCTCGGGGCCTCGCCGATGAGCAGTTCTTC
J: TRBJ2-1; D: TRBD2; V: TRBV7-2; size: few; CDR3: CASSAREGLNNEQFF; DNA: TGTGCCAGCAGCGCCCGGGAGGGCCTAAACAATGAGCAGTTCTTC
J: TRBJ1-6; D: .; V: TRBV9; size: many; CDR3: CASSGRSGNYNSPLHF; DNA: TGTGCCAGCAGCGGTCGTTCTGGAAACTATAATTCACCCCTCCACTTT
J: TRBJ2-1; D: .; V: TRBV9; size: .; CDR3: CASSPGGGAPYNEQFF; DNA: TGTGCCAGCAGCCCGGGCGGCGGGGCCCCCTACAATGAGCAGTTCTTC
J: TRBJ2-5; D: TRBD1; V: TRBV5-6; size: .; CDR3: CASSVHRGETQYF; DNA: TGTGCCAGCAGCGTGCACAGGGGAGAGACCCAGTACTTC
J: TRBJ2-5; D: .; V: TRBV12-3/TRBV12-4; size: many; CDR3: CASSRWGETQYF; DNA: TGTGCCAGCAGCCGGTGGGGTGAGACCCAGTACTTC
J: TRBJ2-1; D: .; V: TRBV10-3; size: many; CDR3: CAISEGLPSSYNEQFF; DNA: TGTGCCATCAGTGAGGGACTACCGAGCTCCTACAATGAGCAGTTCTTC
J: TRBJ1-2; D: .; V: TRBV12-3/TRBV12-4; size: many; CDR3: CASSSQGTHYGYTF; DNA: TGTGCCAGCAGTTCGCAGGGAACACACTATGGCTACACCTTC
J: TRBJ2-7; D: TRBD2; V: TRBV6-1; size: few; CDR3: CASSPTSGISYEQYF; DNA: TGTGCCAGCAGCCCAACTAGCGGCATCTCCTACGAGCAGTACTTC
J: TRBJ2-1; D: .; V: TRBV20-1; size: many; CDR3: CSARTWGGLGNEQFF; DNA: TGCAGTGCCCGAACTTGGGGGGGCCTTGGCAATGAGCAGTTCTTC
J: TRBJ2-1; D: TRBD1; V: TRBV4-3; size: .; CDR3: CASSQGLTGAYNEQFF; DNA: TGCGCCAGCAGCCAAGGGTTGACAGGGGCCTACAATGAGCAGTTCTTC
J: TRBJ2-1; D: TRBD2; V: TRBV7-2; size: .; CDR3: CASSFPPVAGDNEQFF; DNA: TGTGCCAGCAGCTTCCCCCCGGTTGCGGGGGACAATGAGCAGTTCTTC
J: TRBJ2-7; D: .; V: TRBV4-3; size: many; CDR3: CASSQDLLSVYEQYF; DNA: TGCGCCAGCAGCCAAGACCTGCTATCGGTTTACGAGCAGTACTTC
J: TRBJ2-1; D: .; V: TRBV19; size: .; CDR3: CASSIGRDHYNEQFF; DNA: TGTGCCAGTAGTATAGGCAGGGACCACTACAATGAGCAGTTCTTC
J: TRBJ1-6; D: .; V: TRBV19; size: .; CDR3: CASGTGSYNSPLHF; DNA: TGTGCCAGCGGCACGGGTTCCTATAATTCACCCCTCCACTTT
J: TRBJ2-3; D: .; V: TRBV7-3; size: many; CDR3: CASSLSRPGRSDTQYF; DNA: TGTGCCAGCAGCTTAAGTCGCCCAGGGAGGTCAGATACGCAGTATTTT
J: TRBJ2-6; D: .; V: TRBV24-1; size: few; CDR3: CATSDATSSGANVLTF; DNA: TGTGCCACCAGTGATGCGACTAGCTCTGGGGCCAACGTCCTGACTTTC
J: TRBJ1-5; D: TRBD1; V: TRBV10-3; size: .; CDR3: CAISESRGQGDNQPQHF; DNA: TGTGCCATCAGTGAGTCGAGGGGACAGGGGGACAATCAGCCCCAGCATTTT
J: TRBJ1-1; D: .; V: TRBV7-2; size: many; CDR3: CASSLDRGMTEAFF; DNA: TGTGCCAGCAGCTTAGACCGGGGAATGACTGAAGCTTTCTTT
J: TRBJ2-2; D: .; V: TRBV5-1; size: once; CDR3: CASTLLGANTGELFF; DNA: TGCGCCAGCACCCTGCTAGGCGCGAACACCGGGGAGCTGTTTTTT
J: TRBJ2-1; D: TRBD2; V: TRBV23-1; size: few; CDR3: CASSHSGTSGSCTYNEQFF; DNA: TGCGCCAGCAGTCACTCCGGGACTAGCGGGAGTTGCACCTACAATGAGCAGTTCTTC
J: TRBJ1-2; D: .; V: TRBV14; size: few; CDR3: CASSPRVYYGYTF; DNA: TGTGCCAGCAGCCCCAGAGTTTACTATGGCTACACCTTC
J: TRBJ1-1; D: TRBD1; V: TRBV29-1; size: few; CDR3: CSVTGDDRMNTEAFF; DNA: TGCAGCGTGACAGGGGATGATCGGATGAACACTGAAGCTTTCTTT
J: TRBJ2-1; D: TRBD2; V: TRBV11-1; size: .; CDR3: CASRPDIGTSGSTYNEQFF; DNA: TGTGCCAGCAGACCCGATATCGGGACTAGCGGGAGTACCTACAATGAGCAGTTCTTC
J: TRBJ2-3; D: .; V: TRBV5-5; size: few; CDR3: CASSLGGTVSTDTQYF; DNA: TGTGCCAGCAGCTTGGGAGGGACTGTTAGCACAGATACGCAGTATTTT
J: TRBJ2-7; D: TRBD1; V: TRBV6-5; size: .; CDR3: CAGSYWTGNIEYEQYF; DNA: TGTGCCGGCAGTTACTGGACAGGGAATATCGAGTACGAGCAGTACTTC
J: TRBJ2-1; D: TRBD2; V: TRBV29-1; size: few; CDR3: CSSVNSGGYNEQFF; DNA: TGCAGCTCAGTGAATAGCGGGGGGTACAATGAGCAGTTCTTC
J: TRBJ2-2; D: TRBD1; V: TRBV5-1; size: .; CDR3: CASSLNPGTGGTGELFF; DNA: TGCGCCAGCAGCCTAAATCCCGGGACAGGGGGTACCGGGGAGCTGTTTTTT
J: TRBJ1-1; D: .; V: TRBV11-3; size: .; CDR3: CASSFLTEAFF; DNA: TGTGCCAGCAGCTTCCTAACTGAAGCTTTCTTT
J: TRBJ2-7; D: .; V: TRBV11-1; size: .; CDR3: CASSPNGPHYEQYF; DNA: TGTGCCAGCAGCCCGAACGGGCCCCACTACGAGCAGTACTTC
J: TRBJ1-6; D: .; V: TRBV20-1; size: .; CDR3: CSARDPGRGLSLHF; DNA: TGCAGTGCTAGAGACCCTGGCAGGGGCCTTTCCCTCCACTTT
J: TRBJ2-2; D: TRBD1; V: TRBV29-1; size: few; CDR3: CSGRQGADTGELFF; DNA: TGCAGCGGGAGACAGGGGGCTGACACCGGGGAGCTGTTTTTT
J: TRBJ2-3; D: .; V: TRBV4-3; size: .; CDR3: CASSPRDTPDTQYF; DNA: TGCGCCAGCAGCCCTCGGGACACGCCAGATACGCAGTATTTT
J: TRBJ1-1; D: .; V: TRBV12-3/TRBV12-4; size: many; CDR3: CASSATSNTEAFF; DNA: TGTGCCAGCAGTGCGACATCTAACACTGAAGCTTTCTTT
J: TRBJ1-2; D: TRBD1; V: TRBV7-2; size: .; CDR3: CASRRTGVGYGYTF; DNA: TGTGCCAGCAGGCGGACAGGGGTGGGCTATGGCTACACCTTC
J: TRBJ2-2; D: .; V: TRBV9; size: .; CDR3: CASQLEVGELFF; DNA: TGTGCCAGCCAGCTGGAGGTCGGGGAGCTGTTTTTT
J: TRBJ2-7; D: TRBD2; V: TRBV29-1; size: many; CDR3: CSVEAGESYEQYF; DNA: TGCAGCGTTGAGGCGGGAGAATCCTACGAGCAGTACTTC
J: TRBJ2-1; D: TRBD1; V: TRBV19; size: .; CDR3: CASSLGQVRGNEQFF; DNA: TGTGCCAGTAGTTTGGGACAGGTCCGGGGTAATGAGCAGTTCTTC
J: TRBJ1-4; D: .; V: TRBV11-2; size: few; CDR3: CASSLREGTNEKLFF; DNA: TGTGCCAGCAGCCTGAGAGAAGGAACTAATGAAAAACTGTTTTTT
J: TRBJ2-1; D: TRBD2; V: TRBV4-2; size: .; CDR3: CASSQDHGGSYNEQFF; DNA: TGTGCCAGCAGCCAAGATCACGGGGGGTCCTACAATGAGCAGTTCTTC
J: TRBJ2-1; D: .; V: TRBV5-6; size: many; CDR3: CASSSKNNEQFF; DNA: TGTGCCAGCAGCTCAAAAAACAATGAGCAGTTCTTC
J: TRBJ2-2; D: TRBD1; V: TRBV20-1; size: .; CDR3: CSAGPGTGLTGELFF; DNA: TGCAGTGCGGGCCCCGGGACAGGGCTCACCGGGGAGCTGTTTTTT
J: TRBJ1-2; D: .; V: TRBV7-3; size: few; CDR3: CASSLTVESYGYTF; DNA: TGTGCCAGCAGCTTAACGGTCGAATCCTATGGCTACACCTTC
J: TRBJ2-2; D: .; V: TRBV6-5; size: .; CDR3: CASSYSGDNTGELFF; DNA: TGTGCCAGCAGTTACTCAGGGGACAACACCGGGGAGCTGTTTTTT
J: TRBJ1-2; D: .; V: TRBV12-3/TRBV12-4; size: .; CDR3: CASSSRVWNGYTF; DNA: TGTGCCAGCAGTTCAAGGGTATGGAATGGCTACACCTTC
J: TRBJ2-7; D: TRBD1; V: TRBV3-1; size: few; CDR3: CASSQVRQGSSYEQYF; DNA: TGTGCCAGCAGCCAAGTCCGACAGGGTAGCTCCTACGAGCAGTACTTC
J: TRBJ2-3; D: .; V: TRBV4-3; size: .; CDR3: CASSQGDYVRDTQYF; DNA: TGCGCCAGCAGCCAGGGAGACTACGTGCGAGATACGCAGTATTTT
J: TRBJ2-1; D: TRBD2; V: TRBV24-1; size: few; CDR3: CATSDPASGRGKDEQFF; DNA: TGTGCCACCAGTGATCCGGCTAGCGGGAGGGGGAAGGATGAGCAGTTCTTC
J: TRBJ2-1; D: .; V: TRBV30; size: few; CDR3: CAWGAGSYNEQFF; DNA: TGTGCCTGGGGGGCGGGCTCCTACAATGAGCAGTTCTTC